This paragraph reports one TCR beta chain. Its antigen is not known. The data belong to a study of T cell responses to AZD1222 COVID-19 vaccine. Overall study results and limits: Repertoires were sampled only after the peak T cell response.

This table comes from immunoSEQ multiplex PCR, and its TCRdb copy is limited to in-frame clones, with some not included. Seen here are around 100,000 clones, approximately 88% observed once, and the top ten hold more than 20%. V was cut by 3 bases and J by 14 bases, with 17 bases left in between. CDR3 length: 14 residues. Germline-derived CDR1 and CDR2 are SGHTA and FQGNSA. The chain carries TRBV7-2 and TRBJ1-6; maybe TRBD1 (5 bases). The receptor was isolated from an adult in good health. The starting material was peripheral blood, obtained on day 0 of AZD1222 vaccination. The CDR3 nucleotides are TGTGCCAGCAGCTTCTCGCCAGGGTCCGTTTCCCTCCACTTT. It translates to CASSFSPGSVSLHF.